These 8 T cell receptor beta chains were sequenced from one sample in a study of shared clonotypes between healthy human individuals. The method was immunoSEQ multiplex PCR; TCRdb's version includes in-frame clones alone and lacks a portion of them. The repertoire holds 300,000 to 350,000 clones, with less than 85% as singletons. The sequenced sample consisted of memory CD4+ T cells sorted from blood. Subset described: CD45RA-negative fraction. The receptor set was obtained from a man younger than 40 in good health.

The chain recombines TRBV7-3 with TRBJ2-2; TRBD2 might be the D (5 bases). The CDR3 covers 13 residues. The V and J ends lost 1 base and 7 bases respectively, with 7 bases between them. The germline V gene has CDR1 SGHTA and CDR2 FQGTGA. CDR3 protein: CASSLIRGGELFF. The CDR3 nucleotides read TGTGCCAGCAGCTTAATACGGGGCGGGGAGCTGTTTTTT.

The count of this clone is one. The V and J genes are TRBV19 and TRBJ2-2; D is unresolved. Trimming left V 3 bases short and J 2 bases short, with 7 bases between. The CDR3 totals 14 residues. Germline V gives CDR1 LNHDA, CDR2 SQIVND (reference sequence). CDR3 nucleotide sequence: TGTGCCAGTAGTATGGTCAGAAACACCGGGGAGCTGTTTTTT. The encoded protein is CASSMVRNTGELFF.

In this sample, this clone turned up a few times. The chain joins TRBV7-9 to TRBJ2-1; D perhaps matches TRBD2 (6 bases). The length of the CDR3 is 16 residues. V was cut by 6 bases and J by 4 bases, with 19 bases left in between. Germline V CDR1 and CDR2: SEHNR, FQNEAQ (reference sequence). This chain's CDR3 is CASRGSTSPHYNEQFF. The CDR3 nucleotides are TGTGCCAGCAGGGGATCCACTAGCCCCCATTACAATGAGCAGTTCTTC.

This clone was seen once. The rearrangement links TRBV5-6 to TRBJ1-5; the D is unclear. Germline V gene sequence: CDR1 SGHDT, CDR2 YYEEEE. The CDR3 sequence is 15 residues long. V shed 4 bases and J shed 5 bases, with 16 bases lying between them. DNA for the CDR3: TGTGCCAGCAGCGCCCGCGGGTCAGATTATCAGCCCCAGCATTTT. Protein: CASSARGSDYQPQHF.

This clone was seen a few times. The J gene is TRBJ2-1, the V gene TRBV4-2; 12 bases map to TRBD2. CDR1 LGHNA and CDR2 YNFKEQ come from the germline V gene. This CDR3 has 16 amino acids. J lost 9 bases, V lost 5 bases, and 11 bases had no gene match. In nucleotides, the CDR3 is TGTGCCAGCAGCGGGTCTAGCGGGAGGGCCCTCCCTGAGCAGTTCTTC. Its protein product is CASSGSSGRALPEQFF.

The sample holds one count of this clone. The chain links TRBV28 to TRBJ2-3; D is possibly TRBD2 (6 bases). Per germline, CDR1 MDHEN and CDR2 SYDVKM. The CDR3 sequence is 12 residues long. V lost 6 bases to trimming and J lost 12 bases, with 16 bases between them. The CDR3 DNA is TGTGCCAGCAGCCCCCCAAGACTAGATCAGTATTTT. Its translation: CASSPPRLDQYF.

The chain has TRBV10-2 and TRBJ1-2; 9 positions agree with TRBD1. CDR3 length: 15 residues. Germline-derived CDR1 and CDR2 are WSHSY and SAAADI. Unmatched junction bases numbered 11, after V lost 5 bases and J lost 7 bases. The CDR3 loop reads CASSLNKQGALGYTF. CDR3 bases: TGCGCCAGCAGTCTAAACAAACAGGGGGCGCTTGGCTACACCTTC.

With respect to this clone: A much larger clone sits a single nucleotide away, making a read error possible. At the DNA level, this CDR3 is encoded by other sequences in the same sample as well. The chain links TRBV27 to TRBJ2-2, with D tentatively TRBD1 or TRBD2 (5 bases each). Trimming shortened V by 1 base and J by 6 bases, and 6 bases separated the two germline ends. Germline V gene sequence: CDR1 MNHEY, CDR2 SMNVEV (reference sequence). The CDR3 runs to 13 residues. The CDR3 DNA reads TGTGCCAGCAGTTTATGGGGGTCCGGGGAGCTGTTTTTT. Protein product: CASSLWGSGELFF.